This TCR beta chain was identified during a study of blood T cell repertoires in COVID-19. Profiling relied on immunoSEQ multiplex PCR, and the TCRdb table lists in-frame clones only, not all of them. The top ten hold under 2.5% of the sample, which has roughly 120,000 clones, about 85% seen once. Germline values: CDR1 SGHRS, CDR2 YFSETQ. The CDR3 contains 17 residues. V lost 4 bases to trimming and J lost 6 bases; unmatched junction nucleotides: 13. The V call is TRBV5-1, the J call TRBJ1-1, with 12 nucleotides matching TRBD1. This receptor was taken from a man aged 70-80 years with acute or convalescent COVID-19. Input material: peripheral blood. The CDR3 bases are TGCGCCAGCAGCCTTCGGGACAGGGGGCGGGTTGTTTCTGAAGCTTTCTTT. It encodes CASSLRDRGRVVSEAFF.